This T cell receptor (beta chain) emerged from a study of T cell repertoires in cytomegalovirus infection. The wider study: Indications of both CMV infection and matching HLA type were provided by public TCR beta signatures.

A single record per CDR3 protein comes from TCRdb applying MiXCR to the reads. The table shows approximately 130,000 distinct CDR3 sequences, with around 25% occurring only once. Trimming took 4 bases from V and 5 from J, leaving 12 bases between them. Germline V gene lookup returns CDR1 SGHTA and CDR2 FQGTGA. This CDR3 comprises 14 residues. Study conclusions and caveats: Clonotypes of TCR beta that were HLA-C-restricted and CMV-specific dominated the ex vivo response.

On this clonotype: Its antigen is not identified.

This clonotype was obtained from a human donor in good health (CMV status not recorded). Some clones in this sample may be carry-over from other donors' samples. Sample: PBMCs, sequenced either directly or after in vitro stimulation (not recorded which). V and J are TRBV7-3 and TRBJ2-1; D may be TRBD2 (6 bases). The CDR3, as DNA: TGTGCCAGCAGCTCCGAGGCGGGGCACAATGAGCAGTTCTTC. Its translation: CASSSEAGHNEQFF.